Listed below are T cell receptor beta chains from one sample, sequenced in a study of blood T cell repertoires in COVID-19. The table came from immunoSEQ multiplex PCR; TCRdb's copy has only in-frame clones and leaves some out. This sample has approximately 280,000 clones; approximately 86% occur once, and the top ten carry approximately 2.5%. Sequenced material: PBMCs or T cells enriched from blood (not recorded which). The source of these receptors is a woman aged 18-29 years who had recovered from COVID-19. Each CDR3 is given with its conserved first and last residue. A D gene is named only where the DNA matches it firmly. The size entry is marked missing in some rows and otherwise reads once, few, many or a size class.

j_call clone_size d_call v_call cdr3_nt cdr3_aa
TRBJ1-3 once - TRBV7-2 TGTGCCAGCAGCTTACAGGGGTCTGTCTCTGGAAACACCATATATTTT CASSLQGSVSGNTIYF
TRBJ2-3 - TRBD2 TRBV4-1 TGCGCCAGCAGCCAAGTGTGGCGGGAGGCAGATACGCAGTATTTT CASSQVWREADTQYF
TRBJ2-4 - TRBD1 TRBV6-2/TRBV6-3 TGTGCCAGCAGTCCCGGGACAGGGGCCGACATTCAGTACTTC CASSPGTGADIQYF
TRBJ2-1 once - TRBV13 TGTGCCAGCAGCATACCTTCGGGACTGAACAATGAGCAGTTCTTC CASSIPSGLNNEQFF
TRBJ1-5 - - TRBV4-3 TGCGCCAGCAGCCAGGGTACAGGGTGGCCGCGGCATTTT CASSQGTGWPRHF
TRBJ1-2 - TRBD1 TRBV4-1 TGCGCCAGCAGCCAAAGGACAGGGAATAACTATGGCTACACCTTC CASSQRTGNNYGYTF
TRBJ2-1 - - TRBV7-9 TGTGCCAGCAGCACGACCCGGGACTTCGATGAGCAGTTCTTC CASSTTRDFDEQFF
TRBJ2-7 - - TRBV6-2/TRBV6-3 TGTGCCAGCAGTCGGGAGAGCCCTCATTTC CASSRESPHF
TRBJ2-7 - - TRBV27 TGTGCCAGCAGTTTAAACCTCCCCCGAGCGGCCTACGAGCAGTACTTC CASSLNLPRAAYEQYF
TRBJ2-2 - - TRBV7-9 TGTGCCAGCAGCTACCCAAAGGGCGGGACCGGGGAGCTGTTTTTT CASSYPKGGTGELFF
TRBJ2-1 - - TRBV6-1 TGTGCCAGCAGTGAGCTCCAGGGCCGAACCTACAATGAGCAGTTCTTC CASSELQGRTYNEQFF
TRBJ1-6 - - TRBV4-2 TGTGCCAGCAGCCAAGATCTGGGCGGGCCGGACTCCTATAATTCACCCCTCCACTTT CASSQDLGGPDSYNSPLHF
TRBJ1-2 - - TRBV12-5 TGTGCTAGTGGTTTCGGAGGCCACGGCTACACCTTC CASGFGGHGYTF
TRBJ2-2 - - TRBV2 TGTGCCATGCTCGGTGTCCGGACTTCCACCGGGGAGCTGTTTTTT CAMLGVRTSTGELFF
TRBJ2-4 - - TRBV7-9 TGTGCCAGCACCGGAGGACTACAACCTCAGGAAAACATTCAGTACTTC CASTGGLQPQENIQYF
TRBJ2-7 once - TRBV27 TGTGCCAGCAGTTCTACTATTGCGGGACCATACTACGAGCAGTACTTC CASSSTIAGPYYEQYF
TRBJ1-2 - TRBD1 TRBV19 TGTGCCAGCAACCTTGGGACAGGGCTCGACTTTAGGGGTGGCTACACCTTC CASNLGTGLDFRGGYTF
TRBJ2-3 - - TRBV7-2 TGTGCCAGCAGCACGGAGGCAACGGCCTTTGGTACGCAGTATTTT CASSTEATAFGTQYF
TRBJ1-5 - - TRBV6-5 TGTGCCAGCACGGCAGGGGAGCAGCCCCAGCATTTT CASTAGEQPQHF
TRBJ2-5 - TRBD1 TRBV2 TGTGCCAGCGGAAGGACAGGGGGGCAAGAGACCCAGTACTTC CASGRTGGQETQYF
TRBJ2-3 - TRBD2 TRBV6-1 TGTGCCAGCAGTGAAGCCCGACTAGCGGACCACACAGATACGCAGTATTTT CASSEARLADHTDTQYF
TRBJ1-1 - TRBD1 TRBV7-6 TGTGCCAGCAGCTTAGAAGACAGGGGCGAATCGAACACTGAAGCTTTCTTT CASSLEDRGESNTEAFF
TRBJ2-3 - - TRBV19 TGTGCCAGTAGTATAGACAGGGGTGGCACAGATACGCAGTATTTT CASSIDRGGTDTQYF
TRBJ1-4 - - TRBV7-9 TGTGCCACCGCGGGGGTTAATGAAAAACTGTTTTTT CATAGVNEKLFF
TRBJ1-5 few TRBD1 TRBV18 TGTGCCAGCTCCCCCACAGGGGAGCCTCCACCCCAGCATTTT CASSPTGEPPPQHF
TRBJ2-5 - - TRBV29-1 TGCAGCGTTCGCGGCCTTAACTTTTCAGCAGAGACCCAGTACTTC CSVRGLNFSAETQYF
TRBJ1-5 once TRBD1 TRBV15 TGTGCCACCAGCAGAGTAATAGGGGGCGAGGGCAATCAGCCCCAGCATTTT CATSRVIGGEGNQPQHF
TRBJ2-2 - - TRBV30 TGTGCCTGGAGTGTGTCCCGGGAGAAGGCGAACACCGGGGAGCTGTTTTTT CAWSVSREKANTGELFF
TRBJ1-3 - - TRBV3-1/TRBV3-2 TGTGCCAGCAGCCTAACTACAGGGTTCGGAAACACCATATATTTT CASSLTTGFGNTIYF
TRBJ1-3 - TRBD1 TRBV18 TGTGCCAGCTCCCCACTCGGGACAGCGAGCTCTGGAAACACCATATATTTT CASSPLGTASSGNTIYF
TRBJ1-2 few - TRBV11-3 TGTGCCAGCAGCTCCCGGGTGGAGGTACCCTATGGCTACACCTTC CASSSRVEVPYGYTF
TRBJ2-1 - - TRBV30 TGTGCCTGGAGTAGAGGGGGACGGGTCAATGAGCAGTTCTTC CAWSRGGRVNEQFF